This TCR beta chain was recorded in a study of PD-1 blockade in classical Hodgkin lymphoma. The patients all showed relapse after autologous stem cell transplantation, while their brentuximab vedotin exposure varied. Study-wide results and caveats: Healthy donors reportedly exceeded newly diagnosed patients in baseline TCR diversity.

Generated by immunoSEQ multiplex PCR, the TCRdb table keeps only in-frame clones and is missing some. The data show 45,000 or so clones, with more than 70% seen just once and about a tenth held by the top ten. V lost 7 bases and J lost 5, with 9 bases in between. Germline assignment: CDR1 DFQATT and CDR2 SNEGSKA (reference sequence). The CDR3 is 10 residues long. Worth noting for this clone: What it recognizes is unknown.

Specimen: peripheral blood mononuclear cells (PBMCs), collected at baseline. The receptor was derived from a human donor with classical Hodgkin lymphoma. The rearrangement links TRBV20-1 to TRBJ2-7; D is ambiguous. DNA for the CDR3: TGCAGTGTTCCCGTGAACGAGCAGTACTTC. It encodes CSVPVNEQYF.